These T cell receptor beta chains were read from a single sample in a study of radiotherapy plus CTLA-4 blockade in lung cancer. Data came from immunoSEQ multiplex PCR; TCRdb stores just in-frame clones and leaves some out. This table has approximately 100,000 clones, about 85% appearing once. The sample was peripheral blood, taken from a patient treated with radiotherapy plus ipilimumab. Every receptor here comes from a human donor with non-small cell lung cancer that progressed on radiotherapy plus ipilimumab. Some clones in this sample may be carry-over from other donors' samples. Each CDR3 is given with its conserved first and last residue. Each record gives: J gene, V gene, CDR3 length, CDR3 protein.

>TRBJ2-3|TRBV6-5|15
CASRAQLAGTDTQYF
>TRBJ1-2|TRBV5-1|15
CASSLRRGPRGGYTF
>TRBJ1-2|TRBV4-3|14
CASSQAGGSYGYTF
>TRBJ1-3|TRBV4-3|13
CASSRGTGNTIYF
>TRBJ2-7|TRBV28|16
CASSLPSRQENGEQYF
>TRBJ2-6|TRBV6-1|15
CASSGQSSGANVLTF
>TRBJ1-1|TRBV6-5|14
CASSYSAGYHEAFF
>TRBJ2-1|TRBV2|14
CASILSGGINEQFF
>TRBJ1-2|TRBV29-1|12
CSVETGGYGYTF
>TRBJ1-1|TRBV7-3|14
CASSSNRAGTEAFF
>TRBJ1-3|TRBV27|14
CASSSAGSGNAIYF
>TRBJ2-1|TRBV6-4|15
CASSLSGGDVNEQFF
>TRBJ2-7|TRBV28|17
CASSSPSLTGGAYEQYF
>TRBJ1-5|TRBV28|15
CASSLWDSSNQPQHF
>TRBJ1-1|TRBV9|14
CASSVGAENTEAFF
>TRBJ2-7|TRBV5-1|14
CASSSDSGPDEQYF
>TRBJ1-1|TRBV18|11
CASSDRFEAFF
>TRBJ1-2|TRBV28|12
CASSLRLYGYTF
>TRBJ1-2|TRBV6-5|13
CASSNPDSLRYTF
>TRBJ2-6|TRBV7-9|16
CASSSGRPSGANVLTF
>TRBJ1-3|TRBV19|12
CASKNSGNTIYF
>TRBJ1-3|TRBV9|16
CASSPRGGISGNTIYF
>TRBJ2-3|TRBV9|14
CASSFDPGGDTQYF
>TRBJ1-4|TRBV7-2|17
CASSDQSEVGPNEKLFF
>TRBJ2-7|TRBV9|14
CASSALPMTGRQYF
>TRBJ2-7|TRBV4-2|14
CASSHAGDGYEQYF
>TRBJ1-6|TRBV2|14
CASRTINSGSPLHF
>TRBJ1-6|TRBV11-2|16
CASSLQEGAGNSPLHF
>TRBJ2-3|TRBV29-1|12
CSVVGGTDTQYF
>TRBJ2-1|TRBV6-4|16
CASSDVAGGRGDEQFF
>TRBJ2-1|TRBV5-1|14
CASSSPPSGNEQFF
>TRBJ2-4|TRBV9|14
CASSGGPAVDIQYF
>TRBJ1-2|TRBV6-5|13
CASSQGPHYGYTF
>TRBJ1-3|TRBV6-1|14
CASSEVGSGNTIYF
>TRBJ2-2|TRBV19|12
CASRTGTGELFF
>TRBJ1-1|TRBV5-1|16
CASSLAGQRMNTEAFF
>TRBJ2-3|TRBV7-9|16
CASTEEGQGPPDTQYF
>TRBJ2-5|TRBV6-6|14
CASSYGGGGETQYF
>TRBJ2-5|TRBV25-1|14
CASSGRLRGETQYF
>TRBJ2-1|TRBV5-1|16
CASSLGIGGPYNEQFF
>TRBJ2-3|TRBV5-1|20
CASSLGSLGGAPAYTDTQYF
>TRBJ2-3|TRBV5-4|15
CASRLTGFVGDTQYF
>TRBJ2-1|TRBV4-2|16
CASSQEGTASYNEQFF
>TRBJ2-1|TRBV5-1|16
CASSPSWEGAAYEQFF
>TRBJ1-1|TRBV6-6|13
CASSYGAITEAFF
>TRBJ1-5|TRBV27|15
CASSYRTGRNQPQHF
>TRBJ2-1|TRBV11-2|17
CASSHERFSGPYNEQFF